The T cell receptor beta chain described here comes from a study of T cell responses to AZD1222 COVID-19 vaccine (dated by TCRdb to about 2021). For the study in its entirety: AZD1222 recipients given second doses at about 4 weeks or at about 12 weeks were pooled, since spike-specific TCR depth and breadth were not found to differ between the two schedules. TCR sequencing covered over 230 trial participants: 207 given two doses of AZD1222 and 26 given two doses of MenACWY control vaccine. Enrollment into the trials was organized by age into subgroups of 18-55, 56-69 and 70-plus years, and those subgroups contained approximately 150, 30 and 60 TCR-sequenced participants, respectively. General conclusions and limits of the study: The whole spike protein was spanned by vaccine-associated CD4 TCRs, and dominant responses were seen in regions 160-218 and 743-854. Participants were mostly white British and included more females than males, and it was suggested by the authors that clonal diversity may have been underestimated. Because no day 14 peak-response samples were available, the repertoires could be characterized only after the peak T cell response. Nearly half of unique spike-specific TCRs reportedly recognized epitopes outside regions mutated in the B.1.351 and B.1.1.7 variants. The 56-69-year group was small, and its depth increase did not reach significance, likely because of low power. A significant rise in spike-specific TCR breadth and depth was observed after two AZD1222 doses relative to day 0 and relative to MenACWY recipients. Conclusions about previously exposed vaccinees are limited because only six or seven AZD1222 recipients were SARS-CoV-2 seropositive at baseline.

The CDR3 regions of human TCRbeta chains were subjected to immunosequencing. From the authors' description of their analysis: Repertoire TCRs were checked for matches against a reference library of SARS-CoV-2-specific TCRs that had been generated using the MIRA antigen-specificity platform. Breadth was defined as the fraction of unique TCRs that were SARS-CoV-2-associated, and depth was defined as the fraction of total T cells that were SARS-CoV-2-associated. Each spike-specific TCR was assigned to its reactive spike region and to a CD4 or CD8 class using the MIRA data. Log10-transformed breadth and depth values were compared by one-way ANOVA with Sidak's multiple comparisons tests. TCRdb carries this immuneACCESS record with in-frame sequences only. Its versions omit some clonotypes, under half of them owing to an unresolved V gene in the studies checked, with the rest unexplained. V, J and clone size are taken as reported in that table, and D and trimming were inferred from the DNA itself. The sample table shows 120,000 to 150,000 clones, and roughly 88% are seen once. The ten largest clones take up over 13% of the sample.

Explained via the paper, the time point label denotes: baseline before first vaccination. The vaccinee samples were drawn from two UK trials, COV001 and COV002, one of which was a single-blind randomized controlled phase 2/3 trial testing AZD1222 (ChAdOx1 nCoV-19) in healthy adults. For TCRbeta chain sequencing, PBMC samples were collected from trial participants at day 0 and at day 28 after the second dose. Remarks on this clone: No antigen is known for it. Base qualities are not at hand, and no much larger clone is one base apart.

Cut back by 6 bases and 8 bases, the V and J ends lie 16 bases apart. The germline V gene (reference sequence) specifies MNHEY as CDR1 and SMNVEV as CDR2. The CDR3 spans 13 residues, from the cysteine through the phenylalanine. Only the CDR3 DNA is retained, 39 bases long and in frame from the first base. The clonotype was recovered from an adult in good health. The sample consisted of peripheral blood, taken on day 0 of AZD1222 vaccination. The chain is made from TRBV27 and TRBJ1-2, with no D gene named confidently. Read as DNA, the sequence is TGTGCCAGCAGCCGCCGACCCATGGGGGGCTACACCTTC. Its coded protein is CASSRRPMGGYTF.